The 10 T cell receptor beta chains given below trace back to one sample, sequenced in a study of T cell changes during pregnancy in multiple sclerosis. Only in-frame clones appear in the TCRdb table, and some are missing; sequencing was by immunoSEQ multiplex PCR. The profile shows about 80,000 clones, approximately 90% of them singletons. The sequenced sample was peripheral blood, obtained before pregnancy. Every receptor here comes from a female donor with multiple sclerosis, enrolled in a pregnancy study.

The rearrangement uses TRBV7-2 and TRBJ2-3, with 16 bases fitting TRBD2. The germline V gene encodes CDR1 SGHTA and CDR2 FQGNSA. J lost 3 bases, V lost 4 bases, and 10 bases had no gene match. The CDR3 covers 19 residues. CDR3 nucleotide sequence: TGTGCCAGCAGCTCGCGCTCCGGGACTAGCGGGAGGGCAACAGATACGCAGTATTTT. Protein product: CASSSRSGTSGRATDTQYF.

V gene TRBV27 combines with J gene TRBJ1-1; the D is unclear. The CDR3 runs 13 residues. Trimming removed 6 bases at V and 2 bases at J, with 10 bases between. The germline V gene encodes CDR1 MNHEY and CDR2 SMNVEV (reference sequence). CDR3 bases: TGTGCCAGCAGCGTGATCAGAAACACTGAAGCTTTCTTT. Amino acids: CASSVIRNTEAFF.

V is TRBV21-1 and J is TRBJ1-2; TRBD1 was called by the table and not checked on the DNA. TRBV21-1 is described as a pseudogene. The CDR3 runs 18 residues. CDR3 bases: TGTGCCAGCACCCCAACTTCTCACTCCAGACACTTTTCCTATGGCTACACCTTC. Protein: CASTPTSHSRHFSYGYTF.

In regard to this clone: One end of the junction does not line up with germline, which may come from a read error. In DNA, the CDR3 is TGTGCCAGCTGTGAGGGGGCCTCCTACAATGAGCAGTTCTTC. Its translation is CASCEGASYNEQFF. J is TRBJ2-1 and V is TRBV2, with 7 bases lining up with TRBD1. The germline gives CDR1 SNHLY, CDR2 FYNNEI. The CDR3 is 14 amino acids.

This clone was detected once. The chain carries TRBV7-9 and TRBJ2-7, with D possibly matching TRBD2 (7 bases). This CDR3 comprises 15 residues. The V gene's germline CDR1 is SEHNR and CDR2 FQNEAQ (reference sequence). V lost 1 base and J 5 bases, leaving 15 bases between the germline ends. This CDR3 is CASSLEGGGIHEQYF. The CDR3 nucleotides read TGTGCCAGCAGCTTAGAGGGGGGGGGCATCCACGAGCAGTACTTC.

The chain recombines TRBV19 with TRBJ1-2; D gene uncertain. Germline CDR1 LNHDA, CDR2 SQIVND (reference sequence). The CDR3 covers 13 residues. Trimming pared 3 bases from V and 1 base from J, leaving 6 bases between. The CDR3 DNA is TGTGCCAGTAGTATTCGTATTAACTATGGCTACACCTTC. Amino acids: CASSIRINYGYTF.

The chain links TRBV2 to TRBJ2-1; D not resolved. The CDR3 is 12 residues long. Between the trimmed V and J ends, which lost 0 bases and 8 bases, there was a span of 5 bases. Germline-derived CDR1 and CDR2 are SNHLY and FYNNEI. As DNA, the CDR3 is TGTGCCAGCAGTGAAGCACGGTATGAGCAGTTCTTC. Residues: CASSEARYEQFF.

The chain is built from TRBV9 and TRBJ2-2, with D perhaps matching TRBD2 (7 bases). CDR1 and CDR2 (germline): SGDLS, YYNGEE. The CDR3 runs to 15 residues. V shed 3 bases and J shed 9 bases, with 18 bases lying between them. CDR3 sequence: CASSAILGGVRELFF. As DNA, the CDR3 is TGTGCCAGCAGCGCCATCTTAGGGGGGGTCAGGGAGCTGTTTTTT.

The J gene is TRBJ1-3, the V gene TRBV19; no definite D call. The CDR3 contains 13 residues. Per germline, CDR1 LNHDA and CDR2 SQIVND (reference sequence). The V end was cut by 4 bases, the J end by 2 bases, with 6 bases between. The CDR3 here is CASSTHAGNTIYF. In DNA, the CDR3 is TGTGCCAGTAGTACCCATGCTGGAAACACCATATATTTT.

V usage is TRBV7-8 and J usage is TRBJ1-4; perhaps TRBD1 as D (5 bases). The CDR3 extends over 18 amino acids. Deletions cut 5 bases from V and 0 bases from J, with 19 bases between. Germline CDR1 SGHVS, CDR2 FQNEAQ. The chain's CDR3 is CASSAGWTLRATNEKLFF. CDR3 in DNA: TGTGCCAGCAGCGCAGGGTGGACCCTTAGAGCAACTAATGAAAAACTGTTTTTT.